The text below deals with one TCR beta chain. The record originates from a study of blood T cell repertoires in COVID-19. Sequencing used immunoSEQ multiplex PCR; TCRdb keeps in-frame clones, though not all of them. Of over 250,000 clones detected, 85% to 90% appear once; the ten largest clones hold 0.99%. Germline-derived CDR1 and CDR2 are DFQATT and SNEGSKA (reference sequence). Trimming removed 3 bases from V and 10 bases from J, with 7 bases in between. The CDR3 runs 10 residues. Material: peripheral blood. The rearrangement links TRBV20-1 to TRBJ2-1; TRBD2 is a possible D gene (5 bases). This clonotype was obtained from a woman between 40 and 55 years old who had recovered from COVID-19. The CDR3 reads CSASREEQFF. The CDR3 DNA reads as TGCAGTGCTAGCCGGGAAGAGCAGTTCTTC.